This T cell receptor beta chain was sequenced for a study of OX40 agonist ivuxolimab in advanced cancers. Notes on the research overall: The costimulatory receptor OX40 (CD134) was targeted by ivuxolimab, a fully human IgG2 agonistic monoclonal antibody. Among the roughly 52 dose-escalation patients, about 19 had hepatocellular carcinoma, 15 or so melanoma, 9 renal cell carcinoma and 9 head and neck cancer. Prior anti-PD-1, anti-PD-L1 or anti-CTLA-4 therapy was permitted, and checkpoint inhibitors had been received by roughly two fifths of dose-escalation patients. The paper reports the monotherapy dose-escalation portion (N of about 52 patients) of the phase I ivuxolimab trial. Intravenous ivuxolimab was administered to patients every 2 weeks at six dose levels: 0.01, 0.1, 0.3, 1.5, 3 and 10 mg/kg. The point of sequencing TCRbeta in the periphery was to test whether ivuxolimab changed TCR sequence diversity and drove clonal T-cell expansion. Three dose-escalation patients achieved partial responses, one with hepatocellular carcinoma and two with cutaneous melanoma. A male proportion of roughly 80% and a mean age of 60 years, ranging from roughly 23 to 85, were recorded for the dose-escalation cohort.

Turning to this clone: Its antigen is not yet known. No base-level quality is on record; no much larger clone is a single base apart.

Trimming takes 6 bases from V and 1 base from J, and the germline ends sit 2 bases apart. Taken from the germline V gene, the CDR1 and CDR2 loops are MDHEN and SYDVKM. Reading from cysteine to phenylalanine, the CDR3 counts 11 amino acids. The kept DNA is CDR3 alone, 33 bases in frame from the first base. Patients with a history of autoimmune disease or receiving systemic immunosuppression were excluded from the trial. Peripheral blood for TCR sequencing was drawn from every dose cohort at baseline, at cycle 4 day 1 and at cycle 7 day 1. Samples came from an open-label, multicenter, first-in-human phase I dose-escalation trial of ivuxolimab. The trial enrolled adults with locally advanced or metastatic head and neck squamous cell, hepatocellular, melanoma or renal cell carcinoma. Before TCR sequencing, CD4+ and CD8+ T cells were separately sorted from peripheral blood. Genomic DNA was extracted from sorted cells for sequencing of the TCRbeta CDR3 region. The immunoSEQ Assay was used to sequence the TCRbeta CDR3 regions. Not all clones reach the TCRdb copy of this immuneACCESS table, which keeps in-frame sequences only. Checked studies attribute under half of the gap to unresolved V genes and leave the rest unexplained. The sample has 90,000 to 150,000 clones on record, around 89% of them singletons. The ten largest clones add up to about 0.55% of the sample.

The paper as a whole reports these results and caveats: The antigen specificity of the clonally expanded peripheral T cells was not determined. Low levels of normalized T-cell clonal expansion were also seen in some patients who did not respond. In the 0.1-3.0 mg/kg groups, partial responders were among the patients with the lowest normalized peripheral clonal expansion, particularly in CD8+ T cells. After ivuxolimab, more expanded clones were found on average in CD8+ T cells than in CD4+ T cells. At doses from 0.1 to 3.0 mg/kg, clonal expansion was seen in both CD4+ and CD8+ blood T cells between baseline and week 6.

The V and J genes are TRBV28 and TRBJ2-3, with the D gene not confidently named. The receptor was derived from an adult with an advanced solid tumor such as melanoma, head and neck, liver or kidney cancer. This material consisted of CD4+ or CD8+ T cells sorted from blood, taken in a trial of the OX40 agonist ivuxolimab. CDR3 protein: CASRGTDTQYF. DNA sequence: TGTGCCAGCAGGGGCACAGATACGCAGTATTTT.